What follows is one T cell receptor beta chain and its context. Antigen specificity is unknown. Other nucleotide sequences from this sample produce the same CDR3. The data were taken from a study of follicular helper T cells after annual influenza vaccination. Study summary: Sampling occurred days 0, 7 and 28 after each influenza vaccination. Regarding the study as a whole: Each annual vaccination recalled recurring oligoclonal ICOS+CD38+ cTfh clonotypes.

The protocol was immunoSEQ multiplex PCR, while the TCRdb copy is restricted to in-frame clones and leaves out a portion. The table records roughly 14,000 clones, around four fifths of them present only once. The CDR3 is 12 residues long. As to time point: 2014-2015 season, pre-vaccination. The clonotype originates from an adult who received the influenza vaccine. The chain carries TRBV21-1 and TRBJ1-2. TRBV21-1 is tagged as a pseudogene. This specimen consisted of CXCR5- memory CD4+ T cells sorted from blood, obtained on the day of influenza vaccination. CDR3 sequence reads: CASSLVNYGYTF. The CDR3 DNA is TGTGCCAGCAGTCTCGTTAACTATGGCTACACCTTC.